This TCR beta chain was sequenced for a study of T cell responses to AZD1222 COVID-19 vaccine listed by TCRdb under 2021. In the study overall: AZD1222 recipients given second doses at about 4 weeks or at about 12 weeks were pooled, since spike-specific TCR depth and breadth were not found to differ between the two schedules. TCR sequencing covered roughly 230 trial participants: about 210 given two doses of AZD1222 and approximately 25 given two doses of MenACWY control vaccine. Trial participants were enrolled by age into 18-55, 56-69 and 70-plus year subgroups, with around 150, 28 and 57 TCR-sequenced participants respectively. What the work shows at the level of the full study, not this receptor alone: Participants were mostly white British, with more females than males. The authors suggested clonal diversity may have been underestimated. No day 14 peak-response samples were available, so repertoires were characterized only after the peak T cell response. Nearly half of unique spike-specific TCRs reportedly recognized epitopes outside regions mutated in the B.1.351 and B.1.1.7 variants. Conclusions about previously exposed vaccinees are limited because only five to seven AZD1222 recipients were SARS-CoV-2 seropositive at baseline. In the small 56-69-year group, the increase in depth fell short of significance, most likely because of low power. Vaccine-associated CD4 TCRs spanned the whole spike protein, with dominant responses in regions 160-218 and 743-854. A significant rise in spike-specific TCR breadth and depth was observed after two AZD1222 doses relative to day 0 and relative to MenACWY recipients.

Interpreted using the paper, the time point label stands for: baseline before first vaccination. Vaccinee samples were obtained from the UK trials COV001 and COV002, which included a single-blind randomized controlled phase 2/3 trial of AZD1222 (ChAdOx1 nCoV-19) in healthy adults. For TCRbeta chain sequencing, PBMC samples were collected from trial participants at day 0 and at day 28 after the second dose. With regard to this clone: The antigen it binds to is not known. Base qualities are not provided; no much larger clone lies one nucleotide away.

The CDR3 regions of human TCRbeta chains were analyzed by immunosequencing. The original methods were these. TCRs in the repertoires were compared against a reference library of SARS-CoV-2-specific TCRs that had been generated with the MIRA antigen-specificity platform. Breadth meant the fraction of unique TCRs that were SARS-CoV-2-associated, whereas depth meant the fraction of total T cells that were SARS-CoV-2-associated. Using the MIRA data, every spike-specific TCR was mapped to the spike region that the TCR reacted to and assigned to either a CD4 or a CD8 class. Log10-transformed breadth and depth values were compared by one-way ANOVA with Sidak's multiple comparisons tests. TCRdb carries this immuneACCESS record with in-frame sequences only. Its versions omit some clonotypes, under half of them owing to an unresolved V gene in the studies checked, with the rest unexplained. Clone size and V and J calls were adopted from that table, with D and trimming inferred from the DNA. Recorded for this sample are about 150,000 clones; more than 85% of them occurred a single time. Around 5% of the sample belongs to the ten largest clones.

Sample: peripheral blood, taken on day 0 of AZD1222 vaccination. The sequence came from an adult in good health.

This receptor has the CDR3 CASSFSGGDGYTF. The DNA sequence reads TGCGCCAGCAGCTTCTCGGGAGGGGATGGCTACACCTTC. The chain uses TRBV5-1 and TRBJ1-2; the D gene is perhaps TRBD1, on 5 matching bases. CDR1 and CDR2 are drawn from the germline V gene: SGHRS, YFSETQ. The CDR3 covers 13 residues, taking in both the cysteine and the phenylalanine. Only the CDR3 DNA is retained, 39 bases long and in frame from the first base. Deletion took 2 bases off V and 6 bases off J, with a span of 11 bases between the germline ends.